The 8 T cell receptor beta chains presented below share a single source sample, sequenced in a study of technical replicates of blood from a few donors. Some clones are missing from TCRdb's copy, which holds only in-frame ones; the method was immunoSEQ multiplex PCR. Among just under 85,000 clones, approximately 92% were seen once, and the ten largest hold more than 0.2%. The sample consisted of T cells isolated from PBMCs. Every receptor here comes from a human donor in good health.

The rearrangement links TRBV19 to TRBJ1-1; D perhaps matches TRBD1 (6 bases). Trimming removed 3 bases from V and 1 base from J, with 6 bases in between. Germline V lookup: CDR1 LNHDA, CDR2 SQIVND (reference sequence). The CDR3 has 13 residues. The CDR3 DNA reads as TGTGCCAGTAGTATCAGGGGGAACACTGAAGCTTTCTTT. Its translation: CASSIRGNTEAFF.

The sample holds a few counts of this clone. The chain combines TRBV28 with TRBJ1-5; unclear D gene. CDR1 MDHEN and CDR2 SYDVKM come from the germline V gene. V was shortened by 2 bases and J by 9 bases, with 11 bases between the two germline ends. The CDR3 covers 13 residues. CDR3 sequence (DNA): TGTGCCAGCAGTTTAGCTCCTCTAGGGCCCCAGCATTTT. This gives the protein CASSLAPLGPQHF.

The V gene is TRBV7-2, the J gene TRBJ1-4; 8 bases line up with TRBD1. Germline values: CDR1 SGHTA, CDR2 FQGNSA. This CDR3 is 14 amino acids long. J gave up 4 bases and V 5 bases, and 3 bases lay outside the gene matches. The CDR3 is CASSPTGGNEKLFF. CDR3 coding DNA: TGTGCCAGCAGCCCCACAGGGGGTAATGAAAAACTGTTTTTT.

This rearrangement joins TRBV6-5 to TRBJ1-2; 7 nucleotides align to TRBD1. The CDR3 length is 12 residues. The junction had 3 bases not matched to a gene; V was cut back by 5 bases and J by 6 bases. Germline V gives CDR1 MNHEY, CDR2 SVGAGI. CDR3 protein: CASSTGVDGYTF. CDR3 in DNA: TGTGCCAGCAGTACAGGGGTGGATGGCTACACCTTC.

The rearrangement links TRBV11-2 to TRBJ2-1; no reliable D call. This CDR3 has 14 amino acids. From germline, CDR1 is SGHAT and CDR2 FQNNGV. V lost 1 base and J lost 10, with 14 bases in between. CDR3 residues: CASSLVPLVGEQFF. Here the CDR3 DNA reads TGTGCCAGCAGCTTAGTCCCCTTGGTTGGCGAGCAGTTCTTC.

This chain links TRBV29-1 with TRBJ2-2; possibly TRBD1 for D (7 bases). Germline-derived CDR1 and CDR2 are SQVTM and ANQGSEA. Trimming left V 4 bases short and J 3 bases short, with 12 bases between. The CDR3 runs 14 residues. This CDR3 reads CSVARGTDTGELFF. CDR3 DNA sequence: TGCAGCGTTGCCCGGGGGACAGACACCGGGGAGCTGTTTTTT.

The table lists this clone with a count of one. The chain has TRBV30 and TRBJ2-7; D is possibly TRBD1 (5 bases). This CDR3 comprises 17 residues. The V end was cut by 2 bases, the J end by 0 bases, with 20 bases between. Germline V gene data show CDR1 as GTSNPN and CDR2 as SVGIG (reference sequence). Here the CDR3 reads CAWSRRPRQPSSYEQYF. The CDR3 nucleotides read TGTGCCTGGAGTAGACGCCCCAGACAGCCCAGCTCCTACGAGCAGTACTTC.

This chain links TRBV28 with TRBJ1-5; 8 bases agree with TRBD1. Per germline, CDR1 MDHEN and CDR2 SYDVKM. This CDR3 is 19 amino acids long. V gave up 6 bases and J gave up 0 bases; unmatched junction bases: 16. The CDR3: CASSPRRRTGTYSNQPQHF. The CDR3 nucleotides read TGTGCCAGCAGCCCACGTCGTAGGACAGGGACCTATAGCAATCAGCCCCAGCATTTT. The full variable domain, with the rest looked up from reference TRBV28 and TRBJ1-5, is DVKVTQSSRYLVKRTGEKVFLECVQDMDHENMFWYRQDPGLGLRLIYFSYDVKMKEKGDIPEGYSVSREKKERFSLILESASTNQTSMYLCASSPRRRTGTYSNQPQHFGDGTRLSIL.